The 15 T cell receptor beta chains in this list originate from one sample, sequenced in a study of blood T cell repertoires in COVID-19. Generated by immunoSEQ multiplex PCR, the TCRdb table keeps only in-frame clones and is missing some. The sample consists of roughly 200,000 clones, around 90% of them appearing once. Specimen: PBMCs or T cells enriched from blood (not recorded which). Every receptor here comes from a man in his late teens or twenties with acute COVID-19.

This sequence joins TRBV2 and TRBJ1-5, with D maybe TRBD1 (6 bases). The germline gives CDR1 SNHLY, CDR2 FYNNEI. This CDR3 has 15 amino acids. V lost 8 bases, J lost 7 bases, and 21 bases lay in between. The CDR3 loop reads CASAQGQGQNQPQHF. The CDR3 nucleotides are TGTGCCAGCGCCCAGGGGCAGGGTCAGAACCAGCCCCAGCATTTT. The full variable domain, in which reference TRBV2 and TRBJ1-5 provide the parts outside the CDR3, is EPEVTQTPSHQVTQMGQEVILRCVPISNHLYFYWYRQILGQKVEFLVSFYNNEISEKSEIFDDQFSVERPDGSNFTLKIRSTKLEDSAMYFCASAQGQGQNQPQHFGDGTRLSIL.

J is TRBJ1-2 and V is TRBV7-9; tentative D call: TRBD1 (6 bases). Trimming removed 6 bases at V and 5 bases at J, with 13 bases between. CDR1 SEHNR and CDR2 FQNEAQ come from the germline V gene (reference sequence). CDR3 length: 13 residues. The CDR3 spells CASRDTDSYGYTF. The CDR3 DNA follows: TGTGCCAGCAGGGACACGGACAGTTATGGCTACACCTTC.

CDR3 DNA: TGTGCCAGCAGCGTCGCAGAACAGGGTCCTGGAAACACCATATATTTT. Translated: CASSVAEQGPGNTIYF. The chain uses TRBV9 and TRBJ1-3; tentative D call: TRBD1 (6 bases). The V and J ends lost 2 bases and 2 bases respectively, with 14 bases between them. The CDR3 totals 16 residues. Germline CDR1 is SGDLS and CDR2 is YYNGEE.

This clone has a handful of counts. The rearrangement uses TRBV4-1 and TRBJ2-7; 7 nucleotides line up with TRBD1. With 0 bases clipped from V and 4 bases from J, the junction kept 6 bases outside the gene matches. The CDR3 is 15 amino acids. Germline lookup yields CDR1 MGHRA and CDR2 YSYEKL. CDR3 protein: CASSQEKGARYEQYF. The CDR3 coding sequence is TGCGCCAGCAGCCAAGAAAAGGGGGCGCGGTACGAGCAGTACTTC.

The chain is built from TRBV29-1 and TRBJ1-4; no reliable D call. Looked up from germline, CDR1 is SQVTM and CDR2 is ANQGSEA. With 4 bases removed from V and 4 bases from J, the gap between germline ends came to 10 bases. This CDR3 spans 13 amino acids. CDR3 region: CSVGEGSNEKLFF. CDR3 sequence (DNA): TGCAGCGTTGGGGAAGGGAGTAATGAAAAACTGTTTTTT. Based on the CDR3 plus reference TRBV29-1 and TRBJ1-4, the full variable domain is SAVISQKPSRDICQRGTSLTIQCQVDSQVTMMFWYRQQPGQSLTLIATANQGSEATYESGFVIDKFPISRPNLTFSTLTVSNMSPEDSSIYLCSVGEGSNEKLFFGSGTQLSVL.

This clone was counted between two and nine times. DNA for the CDR3: TGTGCCAGCAGTTTTCTTAACTATGGCTACACCTTC. Encoded protein: CASSFLNYGYTF. The chain employs TRBV28 and TRBJ1-2; no reliable D call. Germline loops: CDR1 MDHEN, CDR2 SYDVKM. CDR3 length equals 12 residues. The germline V and J ends were trimmed by 3 bases and 1 base, with 3 bases remaining between them.

The chain has TRBV10-3 and TRBJ2-1; 8 nucleotides agree with TRBD2. CDR3 length: 15 residues. Germline CDR1 is ENHRY and CDR2 is SYGVKD. The junction had 7 bases not matched to a gene; V was cut back by 5 bases and J by 4 bases. The CDR3 region has the DNA TGTGCCATCAGTACTAGCGGACTAAGATACAATGAGCAGTTCTTC. As protein: CAISTSGLRYNEQFF.

In DNA, the CDR3 is TGTGCCAGCAGGCGATCCGGGACTAGCGGGAGGGCTGGCACAGATACGCAGTATTTT. Its translation: CASRRSGTSGRAGTDTQYF. The chain uses TRBV6-6 and TRBJ2-3; TRBD2 agrees at 16 bases. V was pared by 6 bases and J by 1 base, with 10 bases of the junction left unmatched. Germline V gene sequence: CDR1 MNHNY, CDR2 SVGAGI (reference sequence). The CDR3 totals 19 residues.

V usage is TRBV7-2 and J usage is TRBJ2-7, with D perhaps matching TRBD1 (6 bases). V shed 5 bases and J shed 0 bases, with 11 bases lying between them. CDR1 is SGHTA, CDR2 FQGNSA, per germline. The CDR3 runs to 14 residues. The CDR3 region has the DNA TGTGCCAGCAGCAAGGGACAAAACTCCTACGAGCAGTACTTC. As protein: CASSKGQNSYEQYF.

V is TRBV19 and J is TRBJ2-2; D possibly corresponds to TRBD1 (5 bases). Trimming removed 5 bases at V and 5 bases at J, with 9 bases between. The V gene's germline CDR1 is LNHDA and CDR2 SQIVND (reference sequence). This CDR3 is 13 amino acids long. Here the CDR3 DNA reads TGTGCCAGTAGTTCCTCAGGGACCGGGGAGCTGTTTTTT. Translating it yields CASSSSGTGELFF.

V and J are TRBV6-1 and TRBJ1-3; D uncertain. The CDR3 sequence is 14 residues long. The V end lost 3 bases, the J end lost 5 bases, and 11 bases lay between the germline ends. Germline V gene data show CDR1 as MNHNS and CDR2 as SASEGT. The CDR3 loop is CASSEWASRNTIYF. CDR3 bases: TGTGCCAGCAGTGAGTGGGCCAGTCGAAACACCATATATTTT.

This chain connects TRBV5-4 to TRBJ2-7; 8 bases agree with TRBD2. This CDR3 has 16 amino acids. CDR1 and CDR2 (germline): SGHNT, YYREEE (reference sequence). J was trimmed by 4 bases and V by 4 bases; bases with no gene match: 13. The CDR3 loop is CASSTGFPGLGYEQYF. Written as DNA, the CDR3 is TGTGCCAGCAGCACTGGCTTCCCGGGACTAGGGTACGAGCAGTACTTC.

The rearrangement joins TRBV19 to TRBJ2-2; D may be TRBD1 (6 bases). Germline CDR1 and CDR2: LNHDA and SQIVND (reference sequence). This CDR3 is 14 amino acids long. Trimming shortened V by 4 bases and J by 5 bases, and 11 bases separated the two germline ends. CDR3 in DNA: TGTGCCAGTAGTAGTTACAGGGATACCGGGGAGCTGTTTTTT. Its protein is CASSSYRDTGELFF.

CDR3 DNA: TGCAGCGTTGGGCTCACAGGGAAAGAGACCCAGTACTTC. Protein: CSVGLTGKETQYF. The chain joins TRBV29-1 to TRBJ2-5, with a tentative D call TRBD1 (6 bases). The germline V gene has CDR1 SQVTM and CDR2 ANQGSEA. This CDR3 region has 13 residues. Trimming stripped 4 bases from V and 3 bases from J, with 12 bases between.

The chain carries TRBV5-6 and TRBJ2-3; TRBD1 aligns across 10 bases. The trim removed 7 bases at V and 5 bases at J, leaving 13 bases unmatched. The CDR3 is made up of 16 amino acids. The germline CDR1 and CDR2 sequences are SGHDT and YYEEEE. The CDR3 DNA reads TGTGCCAGCGCCCCAGTGGGGGACAGGGGATTAGATACGCAGTATTTT. Protein product: CASAPVGDRGLDTQYF.